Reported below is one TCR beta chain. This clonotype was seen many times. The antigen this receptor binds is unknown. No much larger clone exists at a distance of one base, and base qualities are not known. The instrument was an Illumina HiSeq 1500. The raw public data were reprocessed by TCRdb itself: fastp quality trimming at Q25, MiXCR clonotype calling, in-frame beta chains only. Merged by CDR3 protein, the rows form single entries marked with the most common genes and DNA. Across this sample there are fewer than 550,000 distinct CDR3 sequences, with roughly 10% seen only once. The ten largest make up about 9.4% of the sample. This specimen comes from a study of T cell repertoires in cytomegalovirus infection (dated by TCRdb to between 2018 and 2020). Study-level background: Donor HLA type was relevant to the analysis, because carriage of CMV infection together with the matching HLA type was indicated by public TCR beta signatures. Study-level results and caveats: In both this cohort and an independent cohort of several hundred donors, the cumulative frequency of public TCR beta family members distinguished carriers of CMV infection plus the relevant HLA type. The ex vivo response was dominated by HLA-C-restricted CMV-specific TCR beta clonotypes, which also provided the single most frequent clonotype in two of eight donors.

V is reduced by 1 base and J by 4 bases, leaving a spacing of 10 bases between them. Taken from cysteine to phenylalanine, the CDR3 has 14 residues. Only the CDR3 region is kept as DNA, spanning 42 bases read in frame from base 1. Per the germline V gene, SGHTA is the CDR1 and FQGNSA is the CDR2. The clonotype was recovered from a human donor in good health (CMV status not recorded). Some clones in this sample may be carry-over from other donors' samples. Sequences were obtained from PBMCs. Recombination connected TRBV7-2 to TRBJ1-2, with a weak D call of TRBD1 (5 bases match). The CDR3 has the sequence CASSLGGNGYGYTF. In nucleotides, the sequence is TGTGCCAGCAGCTTAGGGGGGAATGGCTATGGCTACACCTTC.